These 5 T cell receptor beta chains were sequenced from one sample in a study of cytomegalovirus exposure and HLA in healthy donors. A multiplex PCR was run with 60 Vbeta primers and 13 Jbeta primers. The table came from immunoSEQ multiplex PCR; TCRdb's copy has only in-frame clones and leaves some out. The table records over 50,000 clones, about four fifths of them present only once. Specimen: PBMCs. These receptors were collected from a man aged 40-55 years in good health and CMV-seronegative.

V usage is TRBV19 and J usage is TRBJ1-1, with D perhaps TRBD1 (6 bases). Germline CDR1 is LNHDA and CDR2 is SQIVND (reference sequence). The CDR3 contains 15 residues. V lost 5 bases to trimming and J lost 0 bases, with 13 bases between them. This CDR3 is CASSPRDTMNTEAFF. The CDR3 coding sequence is TGTGCCAGTAGTCCTCGGGACACCATGAACACTGAAGCTTTCTTT.

V gene TRBV18 combines with J gene TRBJ1-5; 7 positions match TRBD1. Germline lookup yields CDR1 KGHSH and CDR2 LQKENI. This CDR3 is built from 16 residues. V was clipped by 3 bases and J by 1 base; unmatched bases: 6. The CDR3 loop reads CASSPGTAQSNQPQHF. The CDR3 nucleotides read TGTGCCAGCTCACCCGGGACAGCCCAAAGCAATCAGCCCCAGCATTTT. Full variable domain (remainder filled in from reference TRBV18 and TRBJ1-5): NAGVMQNPRHLVRRRGQEARLRCSPMKGHSHVYWYRQLPEEGLKFMVYLQKENIIDESGMPKERFSAEFPKEGPSILRIQQVVRGDSAAYFCASSPGTAQSNQPQHFGDGTRLSIL.

The J gene is TRBJ1-1, the V gene TRBV7-9; D is undetermined. V gave up 6 bases and J gave up 0 bases, with 14 bases separating them. The CDR3 has 15 residues. The V gene's germline CDR1 is SEHNR and CDR2 FQNEAQ (reference sequence). The CDR3 DNA sequence: TGTGCCAGCAGATCGACGGACTACATGAACACTGAAGCTTTCTTT. It encodes CASRSTDYMNTEAFF.

This clone was found a few times. The chain recombines TRBV6-4 with TRBJ2-3, with 8 bases identical to TRBD2. Germline CDR1 is MRHNA and CDR2 is SNTAGT. This CDR3 contains 15 residues. V dropped 0 bases and J dropped 8; count of bases not matched to a gene: 7. The CDR3: CASSDSSGGFGTQYF. The DNA for the CDR3 is TGTGCCAGCAGTGACTCCTCGGGGGGGTTCGGTACGCAGTATTTT.

The chain employs TRBV27 and TRBJ2-3; 7 bases match TRBD2. Losses at the gene ends were 4 bases for V and 8 bases for J; bases not matched to a gene: 3. The CDR3 totals 12 residues. The germline gives CDR1 MNHEY, CDR2 SMNVEV (reference sequence). CDR3 coding DNA: TGTGCCAGCAGTTGGGGGGGGGTTACGCAGTATTTT. Translated, it gives CASSWGGVTQYF.